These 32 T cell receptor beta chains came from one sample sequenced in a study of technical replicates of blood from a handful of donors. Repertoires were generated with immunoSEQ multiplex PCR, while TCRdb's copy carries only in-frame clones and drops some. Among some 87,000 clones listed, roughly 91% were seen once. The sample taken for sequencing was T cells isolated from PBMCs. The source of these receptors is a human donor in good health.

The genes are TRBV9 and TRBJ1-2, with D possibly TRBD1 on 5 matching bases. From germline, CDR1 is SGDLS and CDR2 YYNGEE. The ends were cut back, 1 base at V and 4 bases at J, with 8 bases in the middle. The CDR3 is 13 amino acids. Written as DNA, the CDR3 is TGTGCCAGCAGCGTAACAGACAGCTATGGCTACACCTTC. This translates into CASSVTDSYGYTF. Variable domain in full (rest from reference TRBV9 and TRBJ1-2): DSGVTQTPKHLITATGQRVTLRCSPRSGDLSVYWYQQSLDQGLQFLIQYYNGEERAKGNILERFSAQQFPDLHSELNLSSLELGDSALYFCASSVTDSYGYTFGSGTRLTVV.

CDR3 sequence: CASSYRRELRDTQYF. The DNA for the CDR3 is TGTGCCAGCAGTTACCGGCGGGAGCTAAGAGATACGCAGTATTTT. V and J are TRBV27 and TRBJ2-3, with 7 bases lining up with TRBD2. Germline assignment: CDR1 MNHEY and CDR2 SMNVEV (reference sequence). V was pared by 4 bases and J by 5 bases, with 9 bases of the junction left unmatched. This CDR3 is built from 15 residues.

The CDR3 reads CSASSGNEQYF. The CDR3 region has the DNA TGCAGTGCTAGTTCCGGGAACGAGCAGTACTTC. The chain couples TRBV20-1 to TRBJ2-7; weak D call: TRBD2 (5 bases). This CDR3 is built from 11 residues. Germline V gene lookup returns CDR1 DFQATT and CDR2 SNEGSKA (reference sequence). Between the trimmed V and J ends, which lost 3 bases and 5 bases, there was a span of 8 bases.

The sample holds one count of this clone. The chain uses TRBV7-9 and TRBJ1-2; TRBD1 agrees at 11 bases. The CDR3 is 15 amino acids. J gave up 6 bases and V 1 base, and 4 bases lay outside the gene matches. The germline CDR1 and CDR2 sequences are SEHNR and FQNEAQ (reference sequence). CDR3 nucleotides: TGTGCCAGCAGCTTAGGAAAGGGACAGGGGGATGGCTACACCTTC. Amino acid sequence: CASSLGKGQGDGYTF. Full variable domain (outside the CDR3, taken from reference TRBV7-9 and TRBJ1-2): DTGVSQNPRHKITKRGQNVTFRCDPISEHNRLYWYRQTLGQGPEFLTYFQNEAQLEKSRLLSDRFSAERPKGSFSTLEIQRTEQGDSAMYLCASSLGKGQGDGYTFGSGTRLTVV.

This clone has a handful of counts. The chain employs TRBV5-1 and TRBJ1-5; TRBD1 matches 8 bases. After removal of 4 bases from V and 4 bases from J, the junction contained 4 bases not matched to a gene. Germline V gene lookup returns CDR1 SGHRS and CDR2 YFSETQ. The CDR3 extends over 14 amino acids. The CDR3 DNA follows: TGCGCCAGCAGCCTGGGACAGGTAAATCAGCCCCAGCATTTT. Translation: CASSLGQVNQPQHF.

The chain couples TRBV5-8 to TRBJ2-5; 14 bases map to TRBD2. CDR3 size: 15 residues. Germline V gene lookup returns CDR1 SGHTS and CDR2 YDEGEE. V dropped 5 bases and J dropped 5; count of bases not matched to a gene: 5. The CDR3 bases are TGTGCCAGCAGGGGACTAGCGGGAGTCTGGGAGACCCAGTACTTC. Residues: CASRGLAGVWETQYF.

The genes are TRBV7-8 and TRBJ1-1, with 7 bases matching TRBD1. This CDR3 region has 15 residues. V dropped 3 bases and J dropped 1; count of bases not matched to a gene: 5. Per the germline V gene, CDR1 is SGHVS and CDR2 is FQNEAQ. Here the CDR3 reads CASSLYRGRNTEAFF. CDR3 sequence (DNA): TGTGCCAGCAGCTTGTACAGGGGTCGGAACACTGAAGCTTTCTTT. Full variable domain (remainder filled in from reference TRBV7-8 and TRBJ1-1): GAGVSQSPRYKVAKRGQDVALRCDPISGHVSLFWYQQALGQGPEFLTYFQNEAQLDKSGLPSDRFFAERPEGSVSTLKIQRTQQEDSAVYLCASSLYRGRNTEAFFGQGTRLTVV.

This chain's CDR3 is CASSRTVNTEAFF. The DNA of the CDR3 is TGTGCCAGCAGCCGAACAGTGAACACTGAAGCTTTCTTT. This rearrangement joins TRBV28 to TRBJ1-1; D not certain. CDR1 is MDHEN and CDR2 is SYDVKM in the germline V gene. The CDR3 runs to 13 residues. V lost 6 bases, J lost 0 bases, and 8 bases lay in between.

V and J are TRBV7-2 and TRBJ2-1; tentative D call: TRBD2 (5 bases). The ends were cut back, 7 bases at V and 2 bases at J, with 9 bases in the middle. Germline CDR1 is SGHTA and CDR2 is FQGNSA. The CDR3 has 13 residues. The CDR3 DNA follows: TGTGCCAGCACGAGGCGGGCCTACAATGAGCAGTTCTTC. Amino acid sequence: CASTRRAYNEQFF.

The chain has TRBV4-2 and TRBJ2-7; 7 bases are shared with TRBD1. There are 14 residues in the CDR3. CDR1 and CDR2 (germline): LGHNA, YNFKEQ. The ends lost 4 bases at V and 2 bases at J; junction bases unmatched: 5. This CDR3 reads CASSPTGNPYEQYF. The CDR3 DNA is TGTGCCAGCAGCCCGACAGGGAATCCCTACGAGCAGTACTTC.

Here the CDR3 DNA reads TGTGCCAGCAGTTCACAAGAGACCCAGTACTTC. This codes for CASSSQETQYF. The gene calls are TRBV6-1 and TRBJ2-5; unclear D gene. The CDR3 length is 11 residues. Per germline, CDR1 MNHNS and CDR2 SASEGT. V lost 5 bases and J lost 2, with 3 bases in between.

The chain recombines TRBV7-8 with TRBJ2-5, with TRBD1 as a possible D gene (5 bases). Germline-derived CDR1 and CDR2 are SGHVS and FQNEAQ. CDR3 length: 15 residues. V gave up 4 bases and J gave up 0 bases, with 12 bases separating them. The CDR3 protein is CASSSHEGDQETQYF. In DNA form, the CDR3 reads TGTGCCAGCAGCTCCCACGAAGGGGACCAAGAGACCCAGTACTTC. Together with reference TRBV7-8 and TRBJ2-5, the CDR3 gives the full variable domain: GAGVSQSPRYKVAKRGQDVALRCDPISGHVSLFWYQQALGQGPEFLTYFQNEAQLDKSGLPSDRFFAERPEGSVSTLKIQRTQQEDSAVYLCASSSHEGDQETQYFGPGTRLLVL.

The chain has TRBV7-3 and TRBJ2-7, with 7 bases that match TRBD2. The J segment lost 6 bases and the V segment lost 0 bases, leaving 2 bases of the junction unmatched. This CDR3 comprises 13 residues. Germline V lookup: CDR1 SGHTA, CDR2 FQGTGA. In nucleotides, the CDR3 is TGTGCCAGCAGCTTAACCGGACTAGGCGAGCAGTACTTC. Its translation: CASSLTGLGEQYF.

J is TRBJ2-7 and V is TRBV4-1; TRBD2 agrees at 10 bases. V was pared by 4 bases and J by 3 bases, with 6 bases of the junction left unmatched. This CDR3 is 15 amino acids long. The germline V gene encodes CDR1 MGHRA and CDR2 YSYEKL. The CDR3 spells CASSPIAGGFYEQYF. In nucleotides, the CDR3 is TGCGCCAGCAGCCCAATAGCGGGAGGTTTCTACGAGCAGTACTTC.

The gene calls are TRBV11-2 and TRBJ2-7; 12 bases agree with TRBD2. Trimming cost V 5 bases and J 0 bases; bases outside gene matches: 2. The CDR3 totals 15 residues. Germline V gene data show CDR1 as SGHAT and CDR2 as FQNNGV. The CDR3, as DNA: TGTGCCAGCAGCCCGGGACTAGCGGGCTCCTACGAGCAGTACTTC. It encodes CASSPGLAGSYEQYF. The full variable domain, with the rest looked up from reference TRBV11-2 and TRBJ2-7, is EAGVAQSPRYKIIEKRQSVAFWCNPISGHATLYWYQQILGQGPKLLIQFQNNGVVDDSQLPKDRFSAERLKGVDSTLKIQPAKLEDSAVYLCASSPGLAGSYEQYFGPGTRLTVT.

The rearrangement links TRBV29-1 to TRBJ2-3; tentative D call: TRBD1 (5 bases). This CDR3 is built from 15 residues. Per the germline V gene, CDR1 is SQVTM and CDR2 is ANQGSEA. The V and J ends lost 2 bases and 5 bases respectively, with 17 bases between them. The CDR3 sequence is CSVEQPGRVGDTQYF. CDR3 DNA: TGCAGCGTTGAACAACCTGGCAGGGTAGGAGATACGCAGTATTTT.

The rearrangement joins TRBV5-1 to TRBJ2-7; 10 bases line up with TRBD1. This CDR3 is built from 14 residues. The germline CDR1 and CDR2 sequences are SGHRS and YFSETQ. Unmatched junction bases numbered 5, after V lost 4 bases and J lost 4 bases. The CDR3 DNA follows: TGCGCCAGCAGCAGACAGGGGGCGCAATACGAGCAGTACTTC. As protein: CASSRQGAQYEQYF.

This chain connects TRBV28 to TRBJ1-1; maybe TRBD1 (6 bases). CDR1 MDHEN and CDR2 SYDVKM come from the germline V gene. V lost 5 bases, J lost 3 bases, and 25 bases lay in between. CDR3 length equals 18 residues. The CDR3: CASSLMSGHGMGYTEAFF. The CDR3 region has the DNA TGTGCCAGCAGTCTCATGTCGGGACACGGTATGGGTTACACTGAAGCTTTCTTT.

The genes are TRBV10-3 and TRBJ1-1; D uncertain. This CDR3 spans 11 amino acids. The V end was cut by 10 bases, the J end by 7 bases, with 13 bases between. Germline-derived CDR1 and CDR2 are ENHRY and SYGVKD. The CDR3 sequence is CATISRDEAFF. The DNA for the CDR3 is TGTGCCACCATAAGCCGGGATGAAGCTTTCTTT.

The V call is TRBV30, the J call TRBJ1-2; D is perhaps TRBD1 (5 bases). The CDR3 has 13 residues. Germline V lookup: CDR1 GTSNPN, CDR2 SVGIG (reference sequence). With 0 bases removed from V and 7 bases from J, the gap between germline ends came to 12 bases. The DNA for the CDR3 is TGTGCCTGGAGTGTTGGGGGGAACCGTGGCTACACCTTC. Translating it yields CAWSVGGNRGYTF.

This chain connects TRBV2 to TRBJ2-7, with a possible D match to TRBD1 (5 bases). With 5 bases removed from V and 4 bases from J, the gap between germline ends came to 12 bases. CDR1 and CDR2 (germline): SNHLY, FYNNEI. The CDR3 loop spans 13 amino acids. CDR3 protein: CASSSTPGYEQYF. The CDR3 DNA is TGTGCCAGCAGTTCCACCCCAGGGTACGAGCAGTACTTC.

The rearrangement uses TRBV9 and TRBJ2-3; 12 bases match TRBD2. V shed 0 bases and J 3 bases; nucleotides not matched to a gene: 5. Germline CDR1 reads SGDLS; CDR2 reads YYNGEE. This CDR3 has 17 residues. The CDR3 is CASSVGTSGMRTDTQYF. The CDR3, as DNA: TGTGCCAGCAGCGTAGGGACTAGCGGGATGAGAACAGATACGCAGTATTTT.

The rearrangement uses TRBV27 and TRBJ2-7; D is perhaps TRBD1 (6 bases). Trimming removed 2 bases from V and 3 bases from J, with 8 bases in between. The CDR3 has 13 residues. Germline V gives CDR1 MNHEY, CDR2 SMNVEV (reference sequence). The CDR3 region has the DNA TGTGCCAGCAGTTTAGGCAGGGGCTACGAGCAGTACTTC. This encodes CASSLGRGYEQYF.

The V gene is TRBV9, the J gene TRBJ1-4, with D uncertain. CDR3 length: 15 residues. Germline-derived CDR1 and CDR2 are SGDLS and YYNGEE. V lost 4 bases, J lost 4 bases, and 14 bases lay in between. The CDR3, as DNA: TGTGCCAGCAGCCCACCGGGGTCATTTAATGAAAAACTGTTTTTT. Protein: CASSPPGSFNEKLFF.

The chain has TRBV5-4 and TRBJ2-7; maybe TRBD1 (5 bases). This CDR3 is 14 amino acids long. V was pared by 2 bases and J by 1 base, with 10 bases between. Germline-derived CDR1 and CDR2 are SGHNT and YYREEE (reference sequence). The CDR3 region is CASSFVGASYEQYF. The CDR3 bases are TGTGCCAGCAGCTTCGTAGGGGCTTCCTACGAGCAGTACTTC. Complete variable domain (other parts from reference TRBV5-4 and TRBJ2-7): ETGVTQSPTHLIKTRGQQVTLRCSSQSGHNTVSWYQQALGQGPQFIFQYYREEENGRGNFPPRFSGLQFPNYSSELNVNALELDDSALYLCASSFVGASYEQYFGPGTRLTVT.

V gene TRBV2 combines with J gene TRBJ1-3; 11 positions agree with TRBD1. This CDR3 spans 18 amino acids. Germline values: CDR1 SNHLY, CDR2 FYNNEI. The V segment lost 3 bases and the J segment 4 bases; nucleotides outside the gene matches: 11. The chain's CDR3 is CASSDPSRTGGLGNTIYF. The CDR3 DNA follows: TGTGCCAGCAGTGATCCGTCTCGGACAGGGGGCCTCGGAAACACCATATATTTT.

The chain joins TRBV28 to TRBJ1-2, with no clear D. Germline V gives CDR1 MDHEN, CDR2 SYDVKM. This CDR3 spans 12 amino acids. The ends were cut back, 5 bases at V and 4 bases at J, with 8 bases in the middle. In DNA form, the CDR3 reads TGTGCCAGCAGTGTGACAACCTATGGCTACACCTTC. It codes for CASSVTTYGYTF.

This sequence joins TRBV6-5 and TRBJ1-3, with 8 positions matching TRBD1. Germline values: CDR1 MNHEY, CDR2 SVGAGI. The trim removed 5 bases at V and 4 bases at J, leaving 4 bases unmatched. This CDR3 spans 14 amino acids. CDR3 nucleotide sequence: TGTGCCAGCAGTATCACAGGGGGGGGAAACACCATATATTTT. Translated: CASSITGGGNTIYF.

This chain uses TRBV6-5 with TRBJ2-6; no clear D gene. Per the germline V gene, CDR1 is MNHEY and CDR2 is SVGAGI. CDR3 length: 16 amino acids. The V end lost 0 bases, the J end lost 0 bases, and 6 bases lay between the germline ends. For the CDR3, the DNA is TGTGCCAGCAGTTACTCGATGAGCTCTGGGGCCAACGTCCTGACTTTC. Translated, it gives CASSYSMSSGANVLTF.

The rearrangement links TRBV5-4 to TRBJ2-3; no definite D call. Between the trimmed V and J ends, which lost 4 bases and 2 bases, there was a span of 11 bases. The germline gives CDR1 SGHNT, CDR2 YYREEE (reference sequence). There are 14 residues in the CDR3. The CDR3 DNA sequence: TGTGCCAGCAGCCTGGAACTTAACACAGATACGCAGTATTTT. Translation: CASSLELNTDTQYF.

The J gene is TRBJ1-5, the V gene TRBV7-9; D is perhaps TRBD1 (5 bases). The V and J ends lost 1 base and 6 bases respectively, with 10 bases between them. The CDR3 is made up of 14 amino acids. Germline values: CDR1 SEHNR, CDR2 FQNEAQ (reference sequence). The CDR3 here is CASSLGRESQPQHF. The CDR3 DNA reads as TGTGCCAGCAGCTTAGGCAGGGAAAGTCAGCCCCAGCATTTT.

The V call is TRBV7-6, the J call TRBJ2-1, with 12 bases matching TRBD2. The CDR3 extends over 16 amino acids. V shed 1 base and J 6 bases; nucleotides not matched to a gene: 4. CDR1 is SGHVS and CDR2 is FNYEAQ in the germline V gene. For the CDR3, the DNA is TGTGCCAGCAGCTTAGTAGGGACTAGCGGGCCCAATGAGCAGTTCTTC. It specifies CASSLVGTSGPNEQFF.